These 13 T cell receptor beta chains share one sample of origin, sequenced in a study of T cells in Graves' hyperthyroidism and ophthalmopathy. What was amplified from RNA transcripts were TCR beta CDR3 regions. An initial round of RT-PCR targeting the TCR CDR3 relied on the HTBI primer set. TCRdb analysed the multiplex PCR reads with MiXCR anew, one entry per CDR3 protein. The sample lists 610,000 or so distinct CDR3 sequences, around 42% occurring once. Specimen: peripheral blood or thyroid tissue (not recorded which). Receptors were obtained from a woman aged 18-35 years with Graves' hyperthyroidism.

V gene TRBV7-9 combines with J gene TRBJ2-7, with 9 bases lining up with TRBD1. Unmatched junction bases numbered 5, after V lost 2 bases and J lost 6 bases. Germline assignment: CDR1 SEHNR and CDR2 FQNEAQ (reference sequence). This CDR3 has 14 amino acids. Here the CDR3 DNA reads TGTGCCAGCAGCTTACGCGACAGGGGGGGCGAGCAGTACTTC. Translating gives CASSLRDRGGEQYF.

The V call is TRBV20-1, the J call TRBJ1-5; 10 bases are shared with TRBD1. This CDR3 is 16 amino acids long. Germline V gives CDR1 DFQATT, CDR2 SNEGSKA (reference sequence). V was clipped by 3 bases and J by 1 base; unmatched bases: 6. The chain's CDR3 is CSASAGTGASNQPQHF. The CDR3 DNA is TGCAGTGCTAGCGCCGGGACAGGGGCAAGCAATCAGCCCCAGCATTTT.

V is TRBV7-9 and J is TRBJ2-5; D is uncertain. V lost 3 bases to trimming and J lost 9 bases, with 17 bases between them. The CDR3 is 14 amino acids. Per the germline V gene, CDR1 is SEHNR and CDR2 is FQNEAQ (reference sequence). The CDR3 protein is CASSLQEHNQPQYF. DNA of the CDR3: TGTGCCAGCAGCTTGCAGGAGCACAATCAGCCCCAGTACTTC.

There are many counts of this clonotype. The V and J genes are TRBV19 and TRBJ2-6; D uncertain. This CDR3 has 13 residues. V was pared by 9 bases and J by 0 bases, with 6 bases between. Germline lookup yields CDR1 LNHDA and CDR2 SQIVND (reference sequence). DNA of the CDR3: TGTGCCAGCAAATTCTCTGGGGCCAACGTCCTGACTTTC. Translated: CASKFSGANVLTF.

The V call is TRBV20-1, the J call TRBJ1-2, with D hard to call. Germline V lookup: CDR1 DFQATT, CDR2 SNEGSKA (reference sequence). The CDR3 extends over 13 amino acids. The V and J ends lost 6 bases and 4 bases respectively, with 15 bases between them. CDR3 sequence: CSAAGPSTYGYTF. CDR3 DNA sequence: TGCAGTGCCGCAGGTCCTTCGACCTATGGCTACACCTTC.

To note about this clonotype: Since a much larger clone is just one base distant, this may be a read error. DNA for the CDR3: TGTGCCAGCAGCTTAGAAGTCGGACACCCTCTGCCCGAGCAGTACTTC. This codes for CASSLEVGHPLPEQYF. This chain joins TRBV11-2 and TRBJ2-7; tentative D call: TRBD1 (5 bases). The CDR3 length is 16 residues. Between the trimmed V and J ends, which lost 0 bases and 6 bases, there was a span of 18 bases. Germline lookup yields CDR1 SGHAT and CDR2 FQNNGV. Using reference TRBV11-2 and TRBJ2-7 for the parts outside the CDR3, the full variable domain is EAGVAQSPRYKIIEKRQSVAFWCNPISGHATLYWYQQILGQGPKLLIQFQNNGVVDDSQLPKDRFSAERLKGVDSTLKIQPAKLEDSAVYLCASSLEVGHPLPEQYFGPGTRLTVT.

V is TRBV7-9 and J is TRBJ2-2, with 7 bases that match TRBD2. V was clipped by 5 bases and J by 4 bases; unmatched bases: 7. Germline V CDR1 and CDR2: SEHNR, FQNEAQ (reference sequence). This CDR3 comprises 15 residues. CDR3 residues: CASSLGTTLTGELFF. The CDR3 DNA reads TGTGCCAGCAGCCTAGGGACTACCCTCACCGGGGAGCTGTTTTTT.

This chain joins TRBV15 and TRBJ2-5; TRBD2 aligns across 8 bases. The germline V gene encodes CDR1 LNHNV and CDR2 YYDKDF (reference sequence). This CDR3 has 18 residues. The trim removed 0 bases at V and 1 base at J, leaving 10 bases unmatched. The CDR3, as DNA: TGTGCCACCAGCAGAGATCATCGGGGGACTAGACTCCAAGAGACCCAGTACTTC. Amino acids: CATSRDHRGTRLQETQYF.

This clonotype appeared once. This chain joins TRBV7-8 and TRBJ2-7; D is perhaps TRBD1 or TRBD2 (5 bases each). The CDR3 sequence is 13 residues long. The V end was cut by 6 bases, the J end by 4 bases, with 13 bases between. In germline, CDR1 is SGHVS, CDR2 FQNEAQ. CDR3 coding DNA: TGTGCCAGCAGTTTCCAGGGACGATACGAGCAGTACTTC. Its protein product is CASSFQGRYEQYF.

This clonotype was picked up many times. The V and J genes are TRBV20-1 and TRBJ1-1; a possible D gene is TRBD1 (5 bases). CDR1 and CDR2 (germline): DFQATT, SNEGSKA (reference sequence). CDR3 length equals 11 residues. CDR3: CSPGGDTEAFF. Written as DNA, the CDR3 is TGCAGCCCGGGGGGGGACACTGAAGCTTTCTTT.

This clonotype was recorded a few times. The chain carries TRBV3-1 and TRBJ2-5; D may match TRBD1 or TRBD2 (5 bases each). The CDR3 has 15 amino acids. The germline V gene encodes CDR1 LGHDT and CDR2 YNNKEL (reference sequence). V was clipped by 1 base and J by 2 bases, with 11 bases between them. In DNA, the CDR3 is TGTGCCAGCAGCCAAGCAAGGGGCGGGCAAGAGACCCAGTACTTC. The encoded protein is CASSQARGGQETQYF.

Details on this clonotype: An end of the junction does not agree with germline; a read error may underlie this. CDR3 loop: CGANRGTVNTETFF. CDR3 DNA sequence: TGCGGCGCAAATAGGGGGACGGTGAACACTGAAACTTTCTTT. This sequence joins TRBV29-1 and TRBJ1-1; a weak D match, TRBD1 (6 bases). This CDR3 spans 14 amino acids. Germline CDR1 and CDR2: SQVTM and ANQGSEA.

The chain joins TRBV7-9 to TRBJ1-2; maybe TRBD1 (6 bases). The CDR3 runs 15 residues. The germline V gene encodes CDR1 SEHNR and CDR2 FQNEAQ (reference sequence). V lost 4 bases, J lost 0 bases, and 12 bases lay in between. The CDR3 bases are TGTGCCAGCAGCTCGGGACACCTCCCTAACTATGGCTACACCTTC. Residues: CASSSGHLPNYGYTF.